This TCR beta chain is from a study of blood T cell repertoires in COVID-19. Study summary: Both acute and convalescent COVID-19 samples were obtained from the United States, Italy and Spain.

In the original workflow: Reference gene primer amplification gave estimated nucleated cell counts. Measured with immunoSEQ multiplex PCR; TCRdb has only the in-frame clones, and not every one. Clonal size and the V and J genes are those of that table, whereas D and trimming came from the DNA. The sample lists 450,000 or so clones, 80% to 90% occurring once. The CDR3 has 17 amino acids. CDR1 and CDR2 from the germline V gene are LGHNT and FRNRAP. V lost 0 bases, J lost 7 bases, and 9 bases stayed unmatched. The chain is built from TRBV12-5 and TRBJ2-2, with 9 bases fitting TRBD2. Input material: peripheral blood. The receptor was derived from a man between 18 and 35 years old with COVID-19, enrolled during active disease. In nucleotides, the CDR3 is TGTGCTAGTGGTTTGGTCAATTCTGGCGGGAGGGTCGGGGAGCTGTTTTTT. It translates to CASGLVNSGGRVGELFF.